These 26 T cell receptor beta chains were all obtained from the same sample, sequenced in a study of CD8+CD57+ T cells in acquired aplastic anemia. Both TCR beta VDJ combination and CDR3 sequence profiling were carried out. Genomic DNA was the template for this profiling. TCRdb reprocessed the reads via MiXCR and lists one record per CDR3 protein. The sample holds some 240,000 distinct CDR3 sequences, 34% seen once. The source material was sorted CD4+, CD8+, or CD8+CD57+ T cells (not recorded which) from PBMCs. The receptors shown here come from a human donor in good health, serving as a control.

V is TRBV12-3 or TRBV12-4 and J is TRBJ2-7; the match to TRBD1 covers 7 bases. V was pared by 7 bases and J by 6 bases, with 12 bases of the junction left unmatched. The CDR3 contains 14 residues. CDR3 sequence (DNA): TGTGCCAGCACCCTGACAGGGACCCAGGGCGAGCAGTACTTC. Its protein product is CASTLTGTQGEQYF.

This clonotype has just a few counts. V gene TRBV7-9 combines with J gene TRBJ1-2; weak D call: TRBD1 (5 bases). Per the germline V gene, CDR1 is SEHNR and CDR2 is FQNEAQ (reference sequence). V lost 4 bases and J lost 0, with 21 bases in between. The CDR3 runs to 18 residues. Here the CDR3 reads CASSSRQLDLRANYGYTF. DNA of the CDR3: TGTGCCAGCAGCTCTCGACAGCTAGACCTTCGAGCTAACTATGGCTACACCTTC.

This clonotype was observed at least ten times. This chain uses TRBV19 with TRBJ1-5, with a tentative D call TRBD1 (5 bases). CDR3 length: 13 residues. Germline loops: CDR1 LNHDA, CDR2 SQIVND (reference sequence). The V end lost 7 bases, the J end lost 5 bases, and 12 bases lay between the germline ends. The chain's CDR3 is CASNRGLDQPQHF. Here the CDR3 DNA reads TGTGCCAGTAACCGGGGCCTAGATCAGCCCCAGCATTTT.

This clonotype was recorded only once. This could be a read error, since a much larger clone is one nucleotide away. The CDR3 region is CASSRTGSSFEASF. CDR3 DNA sequence: TGTGCCAGCAGCAGAACAGGGTCCTCCTTTGAAGCTTCCTTT. The chain couples TRBV7-2 to TRBJ1-1; TRBD1 might be the D (6 bases). This CDR3 has 14 residues. The germline V gene encodes CDR1 SGHTA and CDR2 FQGNSA.

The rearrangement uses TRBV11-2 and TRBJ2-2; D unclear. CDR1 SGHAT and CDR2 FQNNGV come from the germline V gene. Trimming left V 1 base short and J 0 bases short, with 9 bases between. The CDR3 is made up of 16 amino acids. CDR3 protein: CASSLGPATNTGELFF. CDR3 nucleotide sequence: TGTGCCAGCAGCTTAGGTCCAGCAACGAACACCGGGGAGCTGTTTTTT. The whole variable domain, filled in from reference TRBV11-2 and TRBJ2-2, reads EAGVAQSPRYKIIEKRQSVAFWCNPISGHATLYWYQQILGQGPKLLIQFQNNGVVDDSQLPKDRFSAERLKGVDSTLKIQPAKLEDSAVYLCASSLGPATNTGELFFGEGSRLTVL.

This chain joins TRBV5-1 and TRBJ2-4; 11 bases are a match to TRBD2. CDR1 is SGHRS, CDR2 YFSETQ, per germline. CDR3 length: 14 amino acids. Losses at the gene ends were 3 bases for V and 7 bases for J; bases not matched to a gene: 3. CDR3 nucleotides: TGCGCCAGCAGCTCACCTAGCGGGGGGAACATTCAGTACTTC. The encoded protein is CASSSPSGGNIQYF.

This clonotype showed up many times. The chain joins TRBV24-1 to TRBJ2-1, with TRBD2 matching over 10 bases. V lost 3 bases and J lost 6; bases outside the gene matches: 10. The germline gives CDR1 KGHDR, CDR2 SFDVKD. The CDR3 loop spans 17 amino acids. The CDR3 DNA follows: TGTGCCACCAGTGATCCTCGGACTAGCGGAAAGAGCAATGAGCAGTTCTTC. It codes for CATSDPRTSGKSNEQFF.

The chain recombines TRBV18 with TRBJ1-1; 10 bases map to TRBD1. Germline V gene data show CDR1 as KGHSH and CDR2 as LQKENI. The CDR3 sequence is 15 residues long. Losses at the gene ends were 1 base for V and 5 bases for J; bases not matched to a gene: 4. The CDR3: CASSPQGQGQTEAFF. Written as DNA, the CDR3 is TGTGCCAGCTCACCACAGGGACAGGGGCAAACTGAAGCTTTCTTT.

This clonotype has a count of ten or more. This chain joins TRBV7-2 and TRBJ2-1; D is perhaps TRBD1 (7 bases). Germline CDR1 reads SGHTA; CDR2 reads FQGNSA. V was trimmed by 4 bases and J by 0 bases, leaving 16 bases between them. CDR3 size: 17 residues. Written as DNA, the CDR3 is TGTGCCAGCAGCTCGACTGGAGGGGGCAGCTCCTACAATGAGCAGTTCTTC. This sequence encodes CASSSTGGGSSYNEQFF.

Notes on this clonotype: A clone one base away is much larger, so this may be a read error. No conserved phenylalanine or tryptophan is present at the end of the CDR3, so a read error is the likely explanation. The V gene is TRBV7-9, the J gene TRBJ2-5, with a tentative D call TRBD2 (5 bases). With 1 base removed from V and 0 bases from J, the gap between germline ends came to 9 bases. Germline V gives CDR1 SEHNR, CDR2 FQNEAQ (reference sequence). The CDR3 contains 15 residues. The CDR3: CASSLGLGDQETQYL. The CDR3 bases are TGTGCCAGCAGCTTAGGGTTGGGAGACCAAGAGACCCAGTACCTC.

The CDR3 loop reads CASSQVGGTNEKLFF. Written as DNA, the CDR3 is TGCGCCAGCAGCCAAGTAGGGGGCACTAATGAAAAACTGTTTTTT. V gene TRBV4-1 combines with J gene TRBJ1-4; 7 positions agree with TRBD1. Germline V gene data show CDR1 as MGHRA and CDR2 as YSYEKL. This CDR3 has 15 residues. V was pared by 1 base and J by 2 bases, with 1 base of the junction left unmatched.

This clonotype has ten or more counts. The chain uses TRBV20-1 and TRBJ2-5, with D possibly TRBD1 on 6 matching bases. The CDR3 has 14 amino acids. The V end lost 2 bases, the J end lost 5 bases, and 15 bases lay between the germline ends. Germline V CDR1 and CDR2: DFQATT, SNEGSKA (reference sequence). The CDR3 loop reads CSARPATGQETQYF. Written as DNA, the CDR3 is TGCAGTGCTAGACCCGCGACAGGCCAGGAGACCCAGTACTTC.

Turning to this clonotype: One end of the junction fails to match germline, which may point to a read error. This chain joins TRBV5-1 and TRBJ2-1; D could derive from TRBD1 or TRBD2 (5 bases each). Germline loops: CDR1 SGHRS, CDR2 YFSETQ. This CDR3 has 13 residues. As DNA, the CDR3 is TGCACCAGCAGCATGGGACCTAACAATGAGCAGTCCTTC. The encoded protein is CTSSMGPNNEQSF.

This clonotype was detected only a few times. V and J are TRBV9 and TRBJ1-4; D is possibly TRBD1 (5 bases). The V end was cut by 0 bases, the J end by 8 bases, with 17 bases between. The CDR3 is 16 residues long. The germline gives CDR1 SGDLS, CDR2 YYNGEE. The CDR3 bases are TGTGCCAGCAGCGTAGGCAGCCTCTTGGGGGAAGAAAAACTGTTTTTT. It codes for CASSVGSLLGEEKLFF.

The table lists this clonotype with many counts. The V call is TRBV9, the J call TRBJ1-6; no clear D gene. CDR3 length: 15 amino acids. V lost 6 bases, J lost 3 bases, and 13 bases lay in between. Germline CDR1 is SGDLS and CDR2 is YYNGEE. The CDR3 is CASNSKGDYNSPLHF. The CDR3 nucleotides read TGTGCCAGCAACTCAAAGGGTGACTATAATTCACCCCTCCACTTT.

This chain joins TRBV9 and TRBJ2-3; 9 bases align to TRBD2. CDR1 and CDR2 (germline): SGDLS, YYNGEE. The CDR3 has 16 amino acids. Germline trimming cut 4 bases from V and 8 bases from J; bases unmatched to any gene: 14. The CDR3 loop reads CASSSRLASGDLTQYF. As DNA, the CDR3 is TGTGCCAGCAGCTCTCGCTTGGCTAGCGGGGATCTTACGCAGTATTTT.

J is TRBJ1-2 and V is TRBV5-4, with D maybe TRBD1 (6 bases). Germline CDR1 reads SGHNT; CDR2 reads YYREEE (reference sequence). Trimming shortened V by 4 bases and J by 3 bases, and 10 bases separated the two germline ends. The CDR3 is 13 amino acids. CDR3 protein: CASSGGAYYGYTF. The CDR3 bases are TGTGCCAGCAGCGGGGGGGCCTACTATGGCTACACCTTC. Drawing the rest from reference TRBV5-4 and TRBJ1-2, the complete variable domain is ETGVTQSPTHLIKTRGQQVTLRCSSQSGHNTVSWYQQALGQGPQFIFQYYREEENGRGNFPPRFSGLQFPNYSSELNVNALELDDSALYLCASSGGAYYGYTFGSGTRLTVV.

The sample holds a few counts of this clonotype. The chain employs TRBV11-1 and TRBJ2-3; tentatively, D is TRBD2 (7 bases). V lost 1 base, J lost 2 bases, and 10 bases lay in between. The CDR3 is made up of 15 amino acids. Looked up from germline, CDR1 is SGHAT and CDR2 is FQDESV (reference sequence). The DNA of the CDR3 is TGTGCCAGCAGCTTAGAGGGGGGGGTCACAGATACGCAGTATTTT. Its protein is CASSLEGGVTDTQYF.

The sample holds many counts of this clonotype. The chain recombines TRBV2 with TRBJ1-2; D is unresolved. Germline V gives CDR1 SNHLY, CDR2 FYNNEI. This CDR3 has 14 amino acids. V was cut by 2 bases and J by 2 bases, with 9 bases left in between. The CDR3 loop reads CASSEQDTNYGYTF. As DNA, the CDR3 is TGTGCCAGCAGTGAACAGGATACAAACTATGGCTACACCTTC.

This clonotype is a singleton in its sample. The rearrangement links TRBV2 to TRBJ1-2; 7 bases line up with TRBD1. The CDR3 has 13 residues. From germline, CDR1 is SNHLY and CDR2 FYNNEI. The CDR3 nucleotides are TGTGCTAGCCTGGGACAGATCCCCTTTGGCTACACCTTC. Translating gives CASLGQIPFGYTF.

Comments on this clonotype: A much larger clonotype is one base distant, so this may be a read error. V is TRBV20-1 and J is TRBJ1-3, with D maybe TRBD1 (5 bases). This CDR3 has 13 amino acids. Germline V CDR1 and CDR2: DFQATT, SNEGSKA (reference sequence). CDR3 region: CSASRDSGHTIYF. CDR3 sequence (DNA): TGCAGTGCTAGTCGGGACTCTGGACACACCATATATTTT.

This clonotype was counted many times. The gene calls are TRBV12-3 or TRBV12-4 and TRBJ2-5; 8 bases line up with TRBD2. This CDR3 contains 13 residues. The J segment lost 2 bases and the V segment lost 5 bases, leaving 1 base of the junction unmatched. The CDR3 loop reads CASSPSGQETQYF. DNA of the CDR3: TGTGCCAGCAGTCCTAGCGGGCAAGAGACCCAGTACTTC.

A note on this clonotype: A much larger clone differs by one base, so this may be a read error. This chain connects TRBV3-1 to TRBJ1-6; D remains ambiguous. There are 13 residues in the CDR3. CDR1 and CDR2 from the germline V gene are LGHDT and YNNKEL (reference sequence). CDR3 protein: CASSQVRSSLLHF. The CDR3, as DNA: TGTGCCAGCAGCCAAGTTAGGAGTTCACTCCTCCACTTT.

The CDR3 loop is CASSLLLGTGYEQYF. The CDR3 DNA sequence: TGTGCCAGCAGCTTGCTACTGGGCACAGGCTACGAGCAGTACTTC. The V call is TRBV5-5, the J call TRBJ2-7, with D possibly matching TRBD1 (5 bases). Germline-derived CDR1 and CDR2 are SGHKS and YYEKEE (reference sequence). Trimming shortened V by 1 base and J by 3 bases, and 14 bases separated the two germline ends. CDR3 size: 15 residues.

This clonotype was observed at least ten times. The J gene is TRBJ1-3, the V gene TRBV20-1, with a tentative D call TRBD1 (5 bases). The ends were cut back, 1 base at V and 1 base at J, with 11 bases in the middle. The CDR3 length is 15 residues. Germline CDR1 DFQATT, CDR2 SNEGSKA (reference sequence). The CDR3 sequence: CSARATVRSGNTIYF. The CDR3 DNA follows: TGCAGTGCTAGAGCGACAGTACGGTCTGGAAACACCATATATTTT.

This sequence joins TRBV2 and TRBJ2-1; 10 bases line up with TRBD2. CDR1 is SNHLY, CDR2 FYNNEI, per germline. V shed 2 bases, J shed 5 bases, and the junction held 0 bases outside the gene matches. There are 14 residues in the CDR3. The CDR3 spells CASSELAGDNEQFF. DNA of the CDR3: TGTGCCAGCAGTGAACTAGCGGGGGACAATGAGCAGTTCTTC.